Included here is one T cell receptor (beta chain) sequence, with context. The data stem from a study of shared clonotypes between healthy human individuals. CD45RO-negative cells were positively selected for CCR7, leaving out terminally differentiated effector memory CD45RA+ cells. The CDR3 is 16 amino acids. Between the trimmed V and J ends, which lost 4 bases and 8 bases, there was a span of 22 bases. CDR1 is SGHTA and CDR2 is FQGTGA in the germline V gene. Method: immunoSEQ multiplex PCR; TCRdb's copy keeps in-frame clones and lacks some. The repertoire holds about 2,200,000 clones, just over 90% seen once, with under 2% in the top ten.

The V call is TRBV7-3, the J call TRBJ2-3, with unresolved D. This sequence originates from a man in his late teens or twenties in good health. Some clones in this sample may be carry-over from other donors' samples. The sample consisted of naive CD8+ T cells from PBMCs. CDR3 region: CASSWATGPSLGTQYF. DNA for the CDR3: TGTGCCAGCAGCTGGGCCACCGGGCCCTCGTTGGGTACGCAGTATTTT.